This TCR beta chain comes out of a study of cytomegalovirus exposure and HLA in healthy donors. CDR3 length: 15 residues. Germline values: CDR1 MNHEY, CDR2 SMNVEV (reference sequence). After removal of 1 base from V and 3 bases from J, the junction contained 6 bases not matched to a gene. Primers for the PCR totalled 60 Vbeta and 13 Jbeta. Here immunoSEQ multiplex PCR was the method, and the copy in TCRdb shows in-frame clones only, minus some. Found here are fewer than 200,000 clones, approximately 80% of them singletons; the top ten hold about 2%. What was sequenced was PBMCs. This chain joins TRBV27 and TRBJ2-7; 7 positions match TRBD2. The clonotype originates from a young woman in good health and CMV-seronegative. As DNA, the CDR3 is TGTGCCAGCAGTTTATGGGCAGGGAGGGACTACGAGCAGTACTTC. It translates to CASSLWAGRDYEQYF.